The 17 T cell receptor beta chains below come from one sample, sequenced in a study of blood T cell repertoires in COVID-19. Clones were read by immunoSEQ multiplex PCR, and TCRdb kept only the in-frame ones, dropping some. In the table there are roughly 200,000 clones, 75% to 90% of which are singletons. Sequences were obtained from peripheral blood. These TCRs come from a middle-aged man with acute or convalescent COVID-19.

The chain carries TRBV9 and TRBJ2-3; 9 bases map to TRBD1. J gave up 2 bases and V 4 bases, and 5 bases lay outside the gene matches. The germline gives CDR1 SGDLS, CDR2 YYNGEE. The length of the CDR3 is 15 residues. The CDR3 reads CASSKGQGITDTQYF. CDR3 in DNA: TGTGCCAGCAGCAAGGGACAGGGAATCACAGATACGCAGTATTTT.

A few counts support this clone. The J gene is TRBJ2-7, the V gene TRBV4-1; no firm D call. The germline V gene has CDR1 MGHRA and CDR2 YSYEKL. The CDR3 length is 10 residues. The V gene lost 8 bases and the J gene lost 2 bases, with 4 bases spanning the gap. Here the CDR3 DNA reads TGCGCCAGCGGCACCTACGAGCAGTACTTC. Amino acid sequence: CASGTYEQYF.

This CDR3 reads CASSPAGTDQETQYF. The CDR3 DNA sequence: TGCGCCAGCAGCCCCGCCGGGACAGACCAAGAGACCCAGTACTTC. The V gene is TRBV5-1, the J gene TRBJ2-5; 7 bases align to TRBD1. The CDR3 is made up of 15 amino acids. Germline lookup yields CDR1 SGHRS and CDR2 YFSETQ. The junction had 6 bases not matched to a gene; V was cut back by 4 bases and J by 0 bases.

The chain joins TRBV9 to TRBJ1-1; TRBD1 agrees at 7 bases. Unmatched junction bases numbered 7, after V lost 4 bases and J lost 4 bases. There are 14 residues in the CDR3. The germline gives CDR1 SGDLS, CDR2 YYNGEE. The CDR3 is CASSLQGGPTEAFF. DNA for the CDR3: TGTGCCAGCAGCCTACAAGGGGGCCCCACTGAAGCTTTCTTT.

This clone was observed a single time. The chain couples TRBV7-9 to TRBJ1-1; D may be TRBD1 (5 bases). V dropped 5 bases and J dropped 2 bases, with 12 bases sitting between them. The CDR3 runs to 14 residues. Per germline, CDR1 SEHNR and CDR2 FQNEAQ (reference sequence). The CDR3 protein is CASSIGVANTEAFF. The CDR3 region has the DNA TGTGCCAGCAGCATAGGGGTAGCTAACACTGAAGCTTTCTTT.

The CDR3 here is CASKVDSWGVGELFF. CDR3 DNA sequence: TGCGCCAGCAAGGTGGACAGCTGGGGTGTCGGGGAGCTGTTTTTT. The genes are TRBV10-2 and TRBJ2-2, with TRBD1 as a possible D gene (6 bases). V dropped 7 bases and J dropped 7 bases, with 19 bases sitting between them. The CDR3 length is 15 residues. Germline V gene sequence: CDR1 WSHSY, CDR2 SAAADI.

The chain combines TRBV10-3 with TRBJ2-5; TRBD2 agrees at 12 bases. CDR3 size: 17 residues. Germline CDR1 ENHRY, CDR2 SYGVKD. J gave up 5 bases and V 6 bases, and 13 bases lay outside the gene matches. The CDR3 loop reads CAISNHRLAGEEETQYF. Here the CDR3 DNA reads TGTGCCATCAGCAACCACAGACTAGCGGGGGAGGAGGAGACCCAGTACTTC.

The chain carries TRBV9 and TRBJ2-1; 7 nucleotides align to TRBD2. Germline trimming cut 6 bases from V and 3 bases from J; bases unmatched to any gene: 6. This CDR3 region has 14 residues. Germline CDR1 SGDLS, CDR2 YYNGEE. The CDR3 sequence: CASTSGGSYNEQFF. The CDR3 DNA sequence: TGTGCCAGCACCTCGGGGGGTAGCTACAATGAGCAGTTCTTC.

V is TRBV19 and J is TRBJ2-2; D not resolved. The CDR3 has 13 residues. V was shortened by 3 bases and J by 6 bases, with 8 bases between the two germline ends. Germline CDR1 and CDR2: LNHDA and SQIVND (reference sequence). For the CDR3, the DNA is TGTGCCAGTAGTATTACTTTCCCCGGGGAGCTGTTTTTT. It encodes CASSITFPGELFF.

The chain is built from TRBV9 and TRBJ2-7; D is unresolved. The CDR3 spans 14 residues. The germline V and J ends were trimmed by 0 bases and 2 bases, with 9 bases remaining between them. From germline, CDR1 is SGDLS and CDR2 YYNGEE. The CDR3, as DNA: TGTGCCAGCAGCGTAGCTGGGCAGACCTACGAGCAGTACTTC. It codes for CASSVAGQTYEQYF.

The CDR3 coding sequence is TGTGCCAGCAGTTTCCAGGGTGGCACTGAAGCTTTCTTT. As protein: CASSFQGGTEAFF. The chain couples TRBV12-3 or TRBV12-4 to TRBJ1-1; D perhaps matches TRBD1 (5 bases). The CDR3 contains 13 residues. V dropped 3 bases and J dropped 4 bases, with 9 bases sitting between them.

This sequence joins TRBV2 and TRBJ1-6; D ambiguous. This CDR3 region has 14 residues. The V gene's germline CDR1 is SNHLY and CDR2 FYNNEI. The V gene lost 6 bases and the J gene lost 7 bases, with 13 bases spanning the gap. The CDR3 loop is CASRPVARNSPLHF. The CDR3 region has the DNA TGTGCCAGCAGGCCCGTTGCTCGGAATTCACCCCTCCACTTT.

The V and J genes are TRBV2 and TRBJ1-2; tentatively, D is TRBD1 (5 bases). CDR1 SNHLY and CDR2 FYNNEI come from the germline V gene. Trimming removed 4 bases at V and 8 bases at J, with 17 bases between. CDR3 length: 14 residues. The CDR3 DNA sequence: TGTGCCAGCAGTGTACTTGGGGGGGATCGAGGCTACACCTTC. Translated, it gives CASSVLGGDRGYTF.

The count of this clone is one. For the CDR3, the DNA is TGTGCCAGCAGTTCAACAGGGGGCCTCAACACTGAAGCTTTCTTT. Residues: CASSSTGGLNTEAFF. V gene TRBV28 combines with J gene TRBJ1-1, with 9 positions matching TRBD1. V lost 4 bases to trimming and J lost 2 bases; unmatched junction nucleotides: 5. CDR3 length equals 15 residues. In germline, CDR1 is MDHEN, CDR2 SYDVKM.

V gene TRBV11-1 combines with J gene TRBJ2-7; 7 nucleotides align to TRBD1. Germline V gives CDR1 SGHAT, CDR2 FQDESV (reference sequence). The V and J ends lost 7 bases and 4 bases, in that order; junction bases with no gene match: 13. This CDR3 comprises 15 residues. The CDR3 loop reads CASTPRGRGRYEQYF. In nucleotides, the CDR3 is TGTGCCAGCACCCCTCGAGGAAGGGGGCGGTACGAGCAGTACTTC.

The chain has TRBV4-1 and TRBJ2-3; D not certain. The germline gives CDR1 MGHRA, CDR2 YSYEKL. CDR3 length: 13 amino acids. Trimming removed 0 bases at V and 13 bases at J, with 14 bases between. The chain's CDR3 is CASSQDQWADKYF. The CDR3, as DNA: TGCGCCAGCAGCCAAGATCAATGGGCCGATAAGTATTTT.

This sequence joins TRBV12-3 or TRBV12-4 and TRBJ1-4; D not certain. Trimming cost V 7 bases and J 3 bases, with 9 bases left between them. This CDR3 region has 13 residues. The CDR3 is CASTGGPNEKLFF. The CDR3 region has the DNA TGTGCCAGCACCGGTGGGCCTAATGAAAAACTGTTTTTT.